These 21 T cell receptor beta chains were all obtained from the same sample, sequenced in a study of T-cell reconstitution after alpha-beta-depleted transplantation in children (dated by TCRdb to 2015 to 2016). The sample's treatment or condition label is to be understood as: allogeneic hematopoietic cell transplantation with graft depleted of TCRalphabeta T cells and CD19 B cells. Receptor amplification or capture employed PCR. Sequencing took place on an Illumina HiSeq 2500. To normalize quantification of the TCRbeta repertoire, the TCR libraries were built with molecular barcoding that relied on unique molecular identifiers. TCRdb reprocessed the public reads (quality trimming at Q25 with fastp, clone calling with MiXCR) and kept in-frame beta chains. Every CDR3 protein is listed once, alongside the most common genes and DNA of its rows. Present in this sample are 670,000 or so distinct CDR3 sequences, around 13% of which were seen just once. The ten top clones hold about 0.77% of the sample.

The input for sequencing was PBMCs, taken before TCRalphabeta/CD19-depleted stem cell transplant. These receptors were collected from a girl aged 2-10 years with congenital amegakaryocytic thrombocytopenia, due to receive a stem cell transplant.

The table lists this clonotype with many counts. The chain has TRBV20-1 and TRBJ2-1, with 10 bases that match TRBD1. The germline V gene encodes CDR1 DFQATT and CDR2 SNEGSKA (reference sequence). There are 14 residues in the CDR3. Unmatched junction bases numbered 5, after V lost 6 bases and J lost 3 bases. The CDR3 is CSAGTGDGYNEQFF. The DNA of the CDR3 is TGCAGTGCCGGGACAGGGGACGGCTACAATGAGCAGTTCTTC.

The table lists this clonotype with many counts. The J gene is TRBJ2-1, the V gene TRBV29-1; 8 nucleotides match TRBD2. In germline, CDR1 is SQVTM, CDR2 ANQGSEA. V shed 4 bases, J shed 1 base, and the junction held 9 bases outside the gene matches. The CDR3 contains 16 residues. The CDR3 loop reads CSVGVREGLSYNEQFF. The CDR3 DNA reads as TGCAGCGTTGGGGTCCGGGAGGGCCTATCCTACAATGAGCAGTTCTTC.

This clonotype came up many times. V usage is TRBV25-1 and J usage is TRBJ2-1; 8 bases line up with TRBD1. V gave up 4 bases and J gave up 0 bases; unmatched junction bases: 11. The germline gives CDR1 MGHDK, CDR2 SYGVNS. The CDR3 covers 18 residues. CDR3 coding DNA: TGTGCCAGCAGTGCATATGGACAGGGCCCCAGCTCCTACAATGAGCAGTTCTTC. It is translated as CASSAYGQGPSSYNEQFF.

This clonotype was counted only a few times. This rearrangement joins TRBV11-2 to TRBJ2-3, with D possibly TRBD2 on 6 matching bases. With 6 bases removed from V and 5 bases from J, the gap between germline ends came to 15 bases. The germline CDR1 and CDR2 sequences are SGHAT and FQNNGV. CDR3 length: 14 residues. CDR3 sequence reads: CASSSGPTRDTQYF. The CDR3 DNA follows: TGTGCCAGCAGTAGCGGCCCAACAAGAGATACGCAGTATTTT.

The chain employs TRBV12-3 or TRBV12-4 and TRBJ2-1; D is possibly TRBD2 (6 bases). The CDR3 length is 15 residues. The germline V and J ends were trimmed by 3 bases and 9 bases, with 18 bases remaining between them. The CDR3 loop reads CASSFGEGGVGEQFF. The CDR3 region has the DNA TGTGCCAGCAGTTTTGGTGAGGGAGGAGTGGGTGAGCAGTTCTTC.

As to this clonotype: Sequence at one end of the junction differs from germline and may be a read error. The V gene is TRBV20-1, the J gene TRBJ2-1; 11 nucleotides match TRBD2. Germline loops: CDR1 DFQATT, CDR2 SNEGSKA (reference sequence). This CDR3 is built from 14 residues. In nucleotides, the CDR3 is TGCAGTGCTGGGGGACTAGCGGTAATCAATGAGCATTTCTTC. Its translation: CSAGGLAVINEHFF.

This chain joins TRBV30 and TRBJ2-1; D is possibly TRBD2 (6 bases). Germline CDR1 is GTSNPN and CDR2 is SVGIG (reference sequence). Trimming took off 3 bases at V and 1 base at J, with 10 bases between the two ends. The CDR3 spans 14 residues. The CDR3 nucleotides are TGTGCCTGGAGGAGGGACTCATCCTACAATGAGCAGTTCTTC. It is translated as CAWRRDSSYNEQFF.

The V call is TRBV3-1, the J call TRBJ2-4, with D perhaps matching TRBD1 (6 bases). The V end lost 2 bases, the J end lost 0 bases, and 11 bases lay between the germline ends. This CDR3 contains 16 residues. Germline values: CDR1 LGHDT, CDR2 YNNKEL (reference sequence). The CDR3 sequence is CASSQSEGVAKNIQYF. The CDR3 bases are TGTGCCAGCAGCCAATCCGAGGGGGTAGCCAAAAACATTCAGTACTTC.

Ten or more counts support this clonotype. The V call is TRBV20-1, the J call TRBJ2-3; 15 bases align to TRBD2. The CDR3 spans 17 residues. V was clipped by 6 bases and J by 7 bases; unmatched bases: 14. In germline, CDR1 is DFQATT, CDR2 SNEGSKA (reference sequence). In DNA, the CDR3 is TGCAGTGCCACCGGGACTAGCGGGAGGTTAGGATTGTATACGCAGTATTTT. Translation: CSATGTSGRLGLYTQYF.

This chain joins TRBV6-9 and TRBJ1-5; D gene ambiguous. Between the trimmed V and J ends, which lost 2 bases and 3 bases, there was a span of 11 bases. The CDR3 consists of 15 residues. The germline CDR1 and CDR2 sequences are MNHGY and SVAAGI. CDR3 amino acids: CASSYVERVNQPQHF. CDR3 DNA sequence: TGTGCCAGCAGTTATGTCGAACGGGTCAATCAGCCCCAGCATTTT.

This clonotype was counted between two and nine times. The CDR3 sequence is CASRDRVNEQFF. The CDR3 DNA reads TGTGCCAGCAGGGACAGAGTGAATGAGCAGTTCTTC. The chain uses TRBV6-1 and TRBJ2-1; a possible D gene is TRBD1 (6 bases). CDR3 size: 12 residues. V gave up 6 bases and J gave up 7 bases, with 10 bases separating them. CDR1 MNHNS and CDR2 SASEGT come from the germline V gene.

This clonotype has a single count. This could be a read error, since a much larger clone is one nucleotide away. The CDR3 does not close with the conserved phenylalanine or tryptophan, likely indicating a read error. Because the CDR3's place on the DNA is in doubt, the DNA is left out and the CDR3 is given as listed by TCRdb. This chain connects TRBV20-1 to TRBJ1-1; the DNA was not compared with TRBD1, the D call given in the table. Germline CDR1 and CDR2: DFQATT and SNEGSKA (reference sequence). Counting both end residues, the CDR3 totals 12 amino acids. The CDR3 spells CSARDQGRTPFL.

This clonotype came up a few times. The rearrangement joins TRBV15 to TRBJ2-7; D is ambiguous. V dropped 3 bases and J dropped 3 bases, with 12 bases sitting between them. This CDR3 spans 14 amino acids. The germline V gene has CDR1 LNHNV and CDR2 YYDKDF (reference sequence). This CDR3 reads CATSSPNYIYEQYF. For the CDR3, the DNA is TGTGCCACCAGCAGCCCCAATTACATCTACGAGCAGTACTTC.

In this sample, this clonotype turned up a few times. The chain uses TRBV20-1 and TRBJ2-1; 8 nucleotides line up with TRBD2. V trimming: 6 bases; J trimming: 8 bases; junction bases outside the gene matches: 6. The CDR3 runs to 12 residues. Germline CDR1 and CDR2: DFQATT and SNEGSKA (reference sequence). The CDR3 region is CSAQRENDEQFF. In nucleotides, the CDR3 is TGCAGTGCACAGCGGGAGAACGATGAGCAGTTCTTC.

J is TRBJ2-3 and V is TRBV18; possible D gene TRBD2, 6 bases. There are 15 residues in the CDR3. CDR1 KGHSH and CDR2 LQKENI come from the germline V gene. V gave up 3 bases and J gave up 1 base, with 11 bases separating them. The CDR3 here is CASSPRERGTDTQYF. The CDR3 region has the DNA TGTGCCAGCTCACCTAGGGAGCGGGGCACAGATACGCAGTATTTT.

The CDR3 DNA follows: TGCAGTGCTCCCCGGAACGGGCCCTACGAGCAGTACTTC. Encoded protein: CSAPRNGPYEQYF. V usage is TRBV20-1 and J usage is TRBJ2-7; no clear D gene. Trimming cost V 5 bases and J 2 bases, with 13 bases left between them. Germline CDR1 and CDR2: DFQATT and SNEGSKA (reference sequence). The CDR3 runs 13 residues.

V gene TRBV5-1 combines with J gene TRBJ2-1, with TRBD2 matching 10 bases. Looked up from germline, CDR1 is SGHRS and CDR2 is YFSETQ. Trimming took 0 bases from V and 0 from J; bases not matched to a gene: 18. This CDR3 has 22 residues. This CDR3 reads CASSLAYPGRELAGLSYNEQFF. The CDR3 DNA reads as TGCGCCAGCAGCTTGGCTTATCCGGGACGCGAACTAGCGGGGCTCTCCTACAATGAGCAGTTCTTC.

This clonotype showed up just a few times. The conserved phenylalanine or tryptophan is not found at the CDR3 terminus, so this likely reflects a read error. Because the CDR3's place on the DNA is in doubt, the DNA is left out and the CDR3 is given as listed by TCRdb. The gene calls are TRBV7-2 and TRBJ2-3; the table's D call of TRBD1 was not tested on the DNA. Germline CDR1 SGHTA, CDR2 FQGNSA. The CDR3 length is 8 residues, termini included. The CDR3 spells CASTGTPY.

This clonotype came up many times. The gene calls are TRBV5-1 and TRBJ1-3; D may be TRBD1 (5 bases). The germline V gene encodes CDR1 SGHRS and CDR2 YFSETQ. V lost 3 bases, J lost 0 bases, and 19 bases lay in between. This CDR3 has 18 amino acids. The DNA for the CDR3 is TGCGCCAGCAGCTCGATGGACACGGCCCTTATCTCTGGAAACACCATATATTTT. Protein product: CASSSMDTALISGNTIYF.

This clonotype was recorded at least ten times. V gene TRBV6-5 combines with J gene TRBJ1-2, with D unclear. Germline CDR1 MNHEY, CDR2 SVGAGI. The V gene lost 2 bases and the J gene lost 2 bases, with 12 bases spanning the gap. This CDR3 has 15 amino acids. The CDR3 nucleotides are TGTGCCAGCAGTTACGACGGAGCGGGGAACTATGGCTACACCTTC. It codes for CASSYDGAGNYGYTF.

The chain has TRBV14 and TRBJ2-2; weak D call: TRBD1 (5 bases). Trimming removed 3 bases from V and 1 base from J, with 9 bases in between. The CDR3 consists of 15 residues. Germline CDR1 is SGHDN and CDR2 is FVKESK. Here the CDR3 DNA reads TGTGCCAGCAGCCATCTTCAGGGGAACACCGGGGAGCTGTTTTTT. It specifies CASSHLQGNTGELFF. Together with reference TRBV14 and TRBJ2-2, the CDR3 gives the full variable domain: EAGVTQFPSHSVIEKGQTVTLRCDPISGHDNLYWYRRVMGKEIKFLLHFVKESKQDESGMPNNRFLAERTGGTYSTLKVQPAELEDSGVYFCASSHLQGNTGELFFGEGSRLTVL.